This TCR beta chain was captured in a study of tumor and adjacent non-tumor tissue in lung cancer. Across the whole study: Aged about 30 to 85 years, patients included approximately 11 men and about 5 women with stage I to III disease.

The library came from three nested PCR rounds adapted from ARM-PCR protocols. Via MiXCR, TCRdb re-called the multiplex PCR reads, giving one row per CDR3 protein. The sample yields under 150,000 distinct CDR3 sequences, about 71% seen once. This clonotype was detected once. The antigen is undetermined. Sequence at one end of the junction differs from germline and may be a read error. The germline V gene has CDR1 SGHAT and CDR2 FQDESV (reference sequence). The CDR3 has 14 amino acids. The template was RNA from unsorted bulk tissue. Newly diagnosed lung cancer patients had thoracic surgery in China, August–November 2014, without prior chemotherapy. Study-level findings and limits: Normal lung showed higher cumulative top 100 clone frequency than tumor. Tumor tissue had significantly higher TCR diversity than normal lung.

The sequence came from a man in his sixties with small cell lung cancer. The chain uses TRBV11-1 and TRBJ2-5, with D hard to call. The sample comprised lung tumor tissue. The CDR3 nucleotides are TGTACCAGCAGCCGAAACAGTGTAGGAGAGACCCAGTACTTC. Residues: CTSSRNSVGETQYF.